These 3 T cell receptor beta chains originate from one sample sequenced in a study of T cell clones after liver transplantation. The method was immunoSEQ multiplex PCR; TCRdb's version includes in-frame clones alone and lacks a portion of them. This sample has over 15,000 clones, with around 82% found just once. The sequenced sample was CD8+ T cells from blood, obtained around 50 months after liver transplant. The source of these receptors is a human patient who received a liver transplant. Some of the T cells may derive from the graft donor.

The rearrangement joins TRBV2 to TRBJ2-5; no firm D call. V lost 10 bases, J lost 2 bases, and 11 bases lay in between. Germline CDR1 and CDR2: SNHLY and FYNNEI. CDR3 length: 12 amino acids. The CDR3 bases are TGTGCCACCGGTCCCAGACAAGAGACCCAGTACTTC. The encoded protein is CATGPRQETQYF. Variable domain in full (rest from reference TRBV2 and TRBJ2-5): EPEVTQTPSHQVTQMGQEVILRCVPISNHLYFYWYRQILGQKVEFLVSFYNNEISEKSEIFDDQFSVERPDGSNFTLKIRSTKLEDSAMYFCATGPRQETQYFGPGTRLLVL.

The chain carries TRBV7-9 and TRBJ1-3; D call uncertain. Deletions cut 5 bases from V and 1 base from J, with 12 bases between. The germline gives CDR1 SEHNR, CDR2 FQNEAQ (reference sequence). The CDR3 consists of 15 residues. The chain's CDR3 is CASSTTVVSGNTIYF. The CDR3 coding sequence is TGTGCCAGCAGCACCACCGTGGTGTCTGGAAACACCATATATTTT.

V usage is TRBV6-5 and J usage is TRBJ2-2; no definite D call. Germline loops: CDR1 MNHEY, CDR2 SVGAGI. V was trimmed by 0 bases and J by 6 bases, leaving 8 bases between them. CDR3 length equals 14 residues. The CDR3 DNA sequence: TGTGCCAGCAGTTACTCGTCCTCGCCCGGGGAGCTGTTTTTT. Translation: CASSYSSSPGELFF.